The present T cell receptor beta chain was sequenced within a study of blood T cell repertoires in COVID-19. Study-wide background: The samples span acute and convalescent COVID-19 from the United States, Italy and Spain. Sources were T cells, B-cell-depleted T cells, or PBMCs; the material itself was cDNA or gDNA.

The CDR3 has 12 amino acids. Germline V lookup: CDR1 ENHRY, CDR2 SYGVKD. The V end was cut by 0 bases, the J end by 7 bases, with 6 bases between. Profiled with immunoSEQ multiplex PCR; TCRdb holds only in-frame clones, not every one. The data contain some 350,000 clones, about 90% of them singletons. The source is a woman younger than 30 who had recovered from COVID-19. The J gene is TRBJ2-5, the V gene TRBV10-3; no definite D call. The sequencing sample was made of peripheral blood. CDR3 region: CAISESTGTQYF. DNA for the CDR3: TGTGCCATCAGTGAGTCGACGGGGACCCAGTACTTC.